This T cell receptor (beta chain) was identified in a study of T cell clonotyping in hematopoietic cell transplantation. Specified time point: recipient sample about 28 days before transplant, after cytoreduction. Sequenced by immunoSEQ multiplex PCR; TCRdb stores in-frame clones only, minus some. The sample gives around 80,000 clones, about 95% of which show up once; roughly 1.8% is in the top ten. The sequenced sample was peripheral blood mononuclear cells, obtained before stem cell transplant. The TCR originated in a woman in her forties or fifties with acute myeloid leukemia. Some clones in this sample may be carry-over from other donors' samples.

CDR3 DNA: TGTGCCAGCAGTGATTGGACCCCTACGTTGGGGGGCTACACCTTC. Its translation is CASSDWTPTLGGYTF. The chain combines TRBV2 with TRBJ1-2; D call uncertain. The V end lost 3 bases, the J end lost 8 bases, and 19 bases lay between the germline ends. The CDR3 is made up of 15 amino acids. CDR1 and CDR2 (germline): SNHLY, FYNNEI.